The 14 T cell receptor beta chains in this list originate from one sample, sequenced in a study of tumor-infiltrating lymphocytes in primary liver carcinoma. TCR beta cDNA was made from 450 to 550 ng total RNA with a constant-region primer. Nested multiplex PCR, run for three rounds with slightly modified ARM-PCR, yielded TCR beta libraries. Rounds one and two of PCR, each of 10 cycles, were primed with TRBV1-TRBV30 forward primers and a C-beta reverse primer. TCRdb fed the multiplex PCR reads into MiXCR, producing one record per CDR3 protein. The sample has 40,000 or so distinct CDR3 sequences, roughly 80% seen once. Co-extracting RNA and DNA was done with 20-30 mg of unsorted bulk tissue as input. Sequenced: tumor-adjacent normal liver tissue. The receptors derive from a man aged 35-49 years with primary liver carcinoma and hepatitis B virus infection.

Details on this clonotype: Because the CDR3 is missing its conserved closing phenylalanine or tryptophan, this is likely a read error. The J gene is TRBJ2-1, the V gene TRBV7-9; 10 bases align to TRBD2. CDR3 size: 14 residues. Germline CDR1 reads SEHNR; CDR2 reads FQNEAQ (reference sequence). V trimming: 6 bases; J trimming: 7 bases; junction bases outside the gene matches: 6. CDR3 DNA sequence: TGTGCCAGCAGTTGCCCACTAGCGGGGAATGAGCAGTTCTCC. Residues: CASSCPLAGNEQFS.

The chain joins TRBV6-1 to TRBJ2-1, with TRBD1 identical over 7 bases. Germline V gene lookup returns CDR1 MNHNS and CDR2 SASEGT. This CDR3 spans 14 amino acids. V lost 5 bases to trimming and J lost 5 bases; unmatched junction nucleotides: 6. The CDR3 nucleotides are TGTGCCAGCAGTACCGGACAGGAAAACAATGAGCAGTTCTTC. Protein: CASSTGQENNEQFF.

This clonotype was picked up many times. V and J are TRBV6-2 or TRBV6-3 and TRBJ2-7; D may be TRBD2 (5 bases). This CDR3 region has 14 residues. V lost 2 bases and J 3 bases, leaving 11 bases between the germline ends. In germline, CDR1 is MNHEY, CDR2 SVGEGT. The CDR3, as DNA: TGTGCCAGCAGTTACCACACACGGGGCTACGAGCAGTACTTC. It specifies CASSYHTRGYEQYF.

In its sample, this clonotype was seen many times. The rearrangement uses TRBV5-8 and TRBJ1-5, with D perhaps matching TRBD1 (5 bases). Germline CDR1 and CDR2: SGHTS and YDEGEE. The V gene lost 0 bases and the J gene lost 7 bases, with 8 bases spanning the gap. This CDR3 spans 13 amino acids. CDR3 nucleotides: TGTGCCAGCAGCTTGGCAGGGCACCAGCCCCAGCATTTT. It specifies CASSLAGHQPQHF.

The gene calls are TRBV6-2 or TRBV6-3 and TRBJ2-2, with 8 bases lining up with TRBD2. The CDR3 has 15 amino acids. V shed 7 bases, J shed 3 bases, and the junction held 7 bases outside the gene matches. Germline CDR1 and CDR2: MNHEY and SVGEGT. The CDR3 loop reads CASTPAGADTGELFF. DNA of the CDR3: TGTGCCAGCACCCCAGCGGGAGCGGACACCGGGGAGCTGTTTTTT.

V and J are TRBV4-2 and TRBJ2-1; D may be TRBD2 (5 bases). Germline CDR1 LGHNA, CDR2 YNFKEQ. The CDR3 extends over 14 amino acids. The V end was cut by 1 base, the J end by 10 bases, with 14 bases between. DNA of the CDR3: TGTGCCAGCAGCCAAGGTCGGGGTGCCGGGGAGCAGTTCTTC. This gives the protein CASSQGRGAGEQFF.

V usage is TRBV6-1 and J usage is TRBJ2-7, with D possibly TRBD2 on 5 matching bases. The V end lost 0 bases, the J end lost 5 bases, and 11 bases lay between the germline ends. Germline lookup yields CDR1 MNHNS and CDR2 SASEGT. This CDR3 contains 14 residues. This chain's CDR3 is CASSEAHEGDEQYF. The CDR3 DNA follows: TGTGCCAGCAGTGAAGCTCATGAGGGCGACGAGCAGTACTTC.

The CDR3 reads CASSVAGAEPQHF. CDR3 coding DNA: TGTGCCAGCAGCGTAGCCGGTGCGGAGCCCCAGCATTTT. The chain joins TRBV9 to TRBJ1-5; D gene ambiguous. The V gene's germline CDR1 is SGDLS and CDR2 YYNGEE. V was pared by 0 bases and J by 8 bases, with 9 bases between. This CDR3 has 13 amino acids. Full variable domain (rest looked up from reference TRBV9 and TRBJ1-5): DSGVTQTPKHLITATGQRVTLRCSPRSGDLSVYWYQQSLDQGLQFLIQYYNGEERAKGNILERFSAQQFPDLHSELNLSSLELGDSALYFCASSVAGAEPQHFGDGTRLSIL.

The rearrangement links TRBV5-1 to TRBJ1-4; 7 bases agree with TRBD1. Germline V gene data show CDR1 as SGHRS and CDR2 as YFSETQ. The J segment lost 6 bases and the V segment lost 5 bases, leaving 7 bases of the junction unmatched. The CDR3 extends over 14 amino acids. CDR3 region: CASSEGQRDEKLFF. The CDR3 region has the DNA TGCGCCAGCAGTGAGGGACAGAGGGATGAAAAACTGTTTTTT.

In its sample, this clonotype was seen a few times. V gene TRBV20-1 combines with J gene TRBJ2-1, with 7 positions matching TRBD2. Per germline, CDR1 DFQATT and CDR2 SNEGSKA (reference sequence). CDR3 size: 14 residues. The trim removed 1 base at V and 9 bases at J, leaving 9 bases unmatched. CDR3 protein: CSARASGRAREQFF. The CDR3 coding sequence is TGCAGTGCTAGAGCTAGCGGAAGGGCGCGTGAGCAGTTCTTC.

As for this clonotype: One junction end does not reproduce the germline sequence, and a read error may be involved. This chain links TRBV6-1 with TRBJ2-6; the D gene is possibly TRBD1 (5 bases). CDR3 length: 16 residues. Germline lookup yields CDR1 MNHNS and CDR2 SASEGT. The CDR3 nucleotides read TGTGCCAGCGGTGAACAGCCCAAGGCTGGGGCCAACGTCGTGACTTTC. Amino acids: CASGEQPKAGANVVTF.

The J gene is TRBJ2-7, the V gene TRBV10-3, with D possibly TRBD2 on 5 matching bases. Germline-derived CDR1 and CDR2 are ENHRY and SYGVKD. The CDR3 loop spans 11 amino acids. V lost 10 bases to trimming and J lost 10 bases, with 17 bases between them. The chain's CDR3 is CATRAQSGQYF. The DNA for the CDR3 is TGTGCCACCCGGGCACAGAGCGGACAGTACTTC.

As regards this clonotype: The junction departs from germline at one end; a sequencing error may be responsible. The chain has TRBV6-2 or TRBV6-3 and TRBJ2-2, with TRBD1 as a possible D gene (6 bases). The CDR3 is 13 residues long. Germline values: CDR1 MNHEY, CDR2 SVGEGT. DNA of the CDR3: TGTGCCAGCAGCGCAAGGGACACCGGGGAACTGTTTTTT. Translating it yields CASSARDTGELFF.

With regard to this clonotype: One end of the junction is discordant with germline, which a read error may explain. The rearrangement joins TRBV30 to TRBJ1-2, with a tentative D call TRBD1 (6 bases). This CDR3 spans 13 amino acids. Germline lookup yields CDR1 GTSNPN and CDR2 SVGIG (reference sequence). The CDR3 nucleotides read TGTGCCTGGAGGGCGACAGGTGAATATGGTTACACCTTC. Protein sequence: CAWRATGEYGYTF.